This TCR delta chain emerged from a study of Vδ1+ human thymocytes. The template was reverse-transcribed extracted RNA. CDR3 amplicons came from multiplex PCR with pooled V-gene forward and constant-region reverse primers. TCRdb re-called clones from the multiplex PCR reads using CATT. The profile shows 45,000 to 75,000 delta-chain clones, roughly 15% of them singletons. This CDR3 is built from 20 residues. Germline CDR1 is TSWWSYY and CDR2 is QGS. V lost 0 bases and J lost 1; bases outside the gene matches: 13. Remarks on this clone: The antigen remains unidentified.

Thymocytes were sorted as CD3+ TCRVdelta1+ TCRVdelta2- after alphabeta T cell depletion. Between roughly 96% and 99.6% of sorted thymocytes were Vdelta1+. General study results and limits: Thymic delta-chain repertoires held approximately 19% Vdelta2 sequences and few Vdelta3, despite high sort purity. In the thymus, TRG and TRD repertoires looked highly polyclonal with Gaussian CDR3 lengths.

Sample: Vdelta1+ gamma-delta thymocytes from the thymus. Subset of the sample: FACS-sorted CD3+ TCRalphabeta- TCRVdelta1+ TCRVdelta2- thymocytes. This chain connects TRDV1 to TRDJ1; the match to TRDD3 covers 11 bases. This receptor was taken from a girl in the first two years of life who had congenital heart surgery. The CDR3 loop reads CALGELPRPLGDTVTDKLIF. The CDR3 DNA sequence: TGTGCTCTTGGGGAACTCCCTCGCCCCCTGGGGGATACCGTCACCGATAAACTCATCTTT.